Reported below is one T cell receptor beta chain. Profiled with immunoSEQ multiplex PCR; TCRdb holds only in-frame clones, not every one. Of about 300,000 clones in the sample, around 89% are singletons; the top ten hold approximately 7.2%. Germline CDR1 SQVTM, CDR2 ANQGSEA. The CDR3 extends over 12 amino acids. V dropped 5 bases and J dropped 3 bases, with 8 bases sitting between them. The sample comes from a study of blood T cell repertoires in COVID-19. The origin of this receptor is a woman aged 25-40 years who had recovered from COVID-19. The J gene is TRBJ1-5, the V gene TRBV29-1, with D hard to call. The sequencing input was peripheral blood. CDR3 DNA sequence: TGCAGCGTTCTTAGTGTCAATCAGCCCCAGCATTTT. This sequence encodes CSVLSVNQPQHF.